This TCR beta chain emerged from a study of OX40 agonist ivuxolimab in advanced cancers. Study as a whole: In three patients, partial responses were observed, one with hepatocellular carcinoma and two with cutaneous melanoma.

Overall study results and limits: Among the lowest peripheral clonal expansion occurred in 0.1-3.0 mg/kg partial responders. Nonresponders included some who also had low normalized T-cell clonal expansion.

This CDR3 has 13 amino acids. The ends lost 6 bases at V and 4 bases at J; junction bases unmatched: 3. Germline loops: CDR1 WSHSY, CDR2 SAAADI. Worth noting for this clone: As yet, its antigen is unknown.

Libraries were prepared by immunoSEQ multiplex PCR; TCRdb keeps only in-frame clonotypes and omits some of them. The sample records about 83,000 clones, 92% being singletons. This specimen consisted of CD4+ or CD8+ T cells sorted from blood, obtained in a trial of the OX40 agonist ivuxolimab. The source is an adult with an advanced solid tumor such as melanoma, head and neck, liver or kidney cancer. The J gene is TRBJ1-1, the V gene TRBV10-2, with 9 bases lining up with TRBD1. CDR3 DNA sequence: TGCGCCAGCAGACAGGGGGCTGTCACTGAAGCTTTCTTT. Amino acid sequence: CASRQGAVTEAFF.